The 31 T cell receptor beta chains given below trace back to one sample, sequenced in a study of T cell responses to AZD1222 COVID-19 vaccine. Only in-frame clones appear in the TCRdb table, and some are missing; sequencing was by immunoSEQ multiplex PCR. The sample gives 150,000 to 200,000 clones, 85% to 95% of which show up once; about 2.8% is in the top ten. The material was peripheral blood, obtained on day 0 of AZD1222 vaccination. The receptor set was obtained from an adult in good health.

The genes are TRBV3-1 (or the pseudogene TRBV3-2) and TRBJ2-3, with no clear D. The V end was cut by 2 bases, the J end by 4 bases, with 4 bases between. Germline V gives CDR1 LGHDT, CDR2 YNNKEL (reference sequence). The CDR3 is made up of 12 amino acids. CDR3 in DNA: TGTGCCAGCAGCCAAAACGCAGATACGCAGTATTTT. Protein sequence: CASSQNADTQYF.

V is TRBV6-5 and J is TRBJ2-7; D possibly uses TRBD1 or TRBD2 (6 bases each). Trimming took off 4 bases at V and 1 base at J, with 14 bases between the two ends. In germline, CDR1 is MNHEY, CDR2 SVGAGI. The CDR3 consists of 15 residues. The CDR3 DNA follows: TGTGCCAGCAGTTCACCCCGGAGGGGGTCCTACGAGCAGTACTTC. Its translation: CASSSPRRGSYEQYF.

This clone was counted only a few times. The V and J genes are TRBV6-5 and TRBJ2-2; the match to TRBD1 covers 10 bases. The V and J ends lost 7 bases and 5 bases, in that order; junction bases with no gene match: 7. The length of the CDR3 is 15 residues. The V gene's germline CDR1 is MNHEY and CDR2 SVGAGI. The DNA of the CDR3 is TGTGCCAGCACCCCGGACAGGGGGAGTACCGGGGAGCTGTTTTTT. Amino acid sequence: CASTPDRGSTGELFF.

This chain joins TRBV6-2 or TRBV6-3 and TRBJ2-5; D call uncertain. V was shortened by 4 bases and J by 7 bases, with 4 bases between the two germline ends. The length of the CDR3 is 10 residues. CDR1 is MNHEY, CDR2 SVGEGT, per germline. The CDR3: CASSSGTQYF. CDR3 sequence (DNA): TGTGCCAGCAGTTCGGGGACCCAGTACTTC.

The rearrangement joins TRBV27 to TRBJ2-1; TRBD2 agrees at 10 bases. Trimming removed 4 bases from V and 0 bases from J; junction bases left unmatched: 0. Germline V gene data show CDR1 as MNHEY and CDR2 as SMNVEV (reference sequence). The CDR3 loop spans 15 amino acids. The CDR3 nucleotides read TGTGCCAGCAGTTCTAGCGGGAGCTCCTACAATGAGCAGTTCTTC. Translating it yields CASSSSGSSYNEQFF.

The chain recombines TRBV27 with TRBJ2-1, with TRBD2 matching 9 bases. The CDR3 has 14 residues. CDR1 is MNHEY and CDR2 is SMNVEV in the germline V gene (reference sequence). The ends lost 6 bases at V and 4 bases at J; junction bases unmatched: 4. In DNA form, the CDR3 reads TGTGCCAGCAGCCCTAGCGGGGAATACAATGAGCAGTTCTTC. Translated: CASSPSGEYNEQFF.

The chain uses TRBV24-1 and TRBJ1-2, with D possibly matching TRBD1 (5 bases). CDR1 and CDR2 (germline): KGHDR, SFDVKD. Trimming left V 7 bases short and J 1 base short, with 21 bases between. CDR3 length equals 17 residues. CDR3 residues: CATSANSRDGYNYGYTF. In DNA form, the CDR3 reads TGTGCCACCAGCGCCAACTCCCGGGACGGATATAACTATGGCTACACCTTC.

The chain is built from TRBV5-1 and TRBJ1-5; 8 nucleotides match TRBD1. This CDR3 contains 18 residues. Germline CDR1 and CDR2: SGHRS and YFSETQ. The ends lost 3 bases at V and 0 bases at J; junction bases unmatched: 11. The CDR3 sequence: CASSWGDDRGYSNQPQHF. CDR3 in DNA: TGCGCCAGCAGCTGGGGGGACGACAGGGGCTATAGCAATCAGCCCCAGCATTTT.

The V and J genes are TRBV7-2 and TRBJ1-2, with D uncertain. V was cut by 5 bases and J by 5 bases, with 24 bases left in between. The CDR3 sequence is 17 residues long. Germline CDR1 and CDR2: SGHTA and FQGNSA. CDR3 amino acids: CASSLSPTQPETYGYTF. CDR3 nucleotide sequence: TGTGCCAGCAGCCTAAGCCCGACCCAGCCTGAAACGTATGGCTACACCTTC.

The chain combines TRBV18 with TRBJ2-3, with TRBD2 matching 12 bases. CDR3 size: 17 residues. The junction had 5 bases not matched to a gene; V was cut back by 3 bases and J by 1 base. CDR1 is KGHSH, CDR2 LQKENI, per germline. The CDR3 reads CASSPLAGGSGTDTQYF. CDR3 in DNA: TGTGCCAGCTCACCGCTAGCGGGAGGGTCCGGCACAGATACGCAGTATTTT.

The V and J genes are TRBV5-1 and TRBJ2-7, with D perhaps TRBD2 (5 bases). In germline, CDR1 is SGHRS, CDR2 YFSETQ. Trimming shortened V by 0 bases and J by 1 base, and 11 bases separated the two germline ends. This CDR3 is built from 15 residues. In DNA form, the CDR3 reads TGCGCCAGCAGCTTGGAGGGAGCTTTATCCTACGAGCAGTACTTC. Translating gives CASSLEGALSYEQYF.

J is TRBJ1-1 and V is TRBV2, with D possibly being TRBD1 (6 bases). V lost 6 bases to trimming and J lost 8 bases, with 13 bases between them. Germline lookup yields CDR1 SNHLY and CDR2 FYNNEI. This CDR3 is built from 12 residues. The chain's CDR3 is CASSRGRGEAFF. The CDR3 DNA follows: TGTGCCAGCAGCCGCGGCAGGGGCGAAGCTTTCTTT.

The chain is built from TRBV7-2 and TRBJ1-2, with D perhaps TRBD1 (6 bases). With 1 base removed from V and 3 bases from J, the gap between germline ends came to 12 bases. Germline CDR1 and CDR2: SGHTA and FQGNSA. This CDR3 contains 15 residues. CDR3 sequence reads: CASSLVTQGYYGYTF. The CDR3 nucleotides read TGTGCCAGCAGCTTAGTCACACAGGGATACTATGGCTACACCTTC.

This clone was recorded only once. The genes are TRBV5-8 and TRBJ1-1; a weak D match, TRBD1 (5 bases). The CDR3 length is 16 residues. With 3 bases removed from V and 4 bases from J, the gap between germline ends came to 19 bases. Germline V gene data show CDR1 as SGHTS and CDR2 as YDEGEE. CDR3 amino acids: CASSYNGGALITEAFF. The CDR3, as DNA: TGTGCCAGCAGCTATAATGGAGGGGCGCTTATCACTGAAGCTTTCTTT.

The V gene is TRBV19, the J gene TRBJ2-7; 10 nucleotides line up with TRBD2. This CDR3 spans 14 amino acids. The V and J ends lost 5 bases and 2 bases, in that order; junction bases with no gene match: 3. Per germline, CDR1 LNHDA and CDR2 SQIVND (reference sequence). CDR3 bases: TGTGCCAGTAGTCCCGGGACTAGCGCCTACGAGCAGTACTTC. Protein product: CASSPGTSAYEQYF.

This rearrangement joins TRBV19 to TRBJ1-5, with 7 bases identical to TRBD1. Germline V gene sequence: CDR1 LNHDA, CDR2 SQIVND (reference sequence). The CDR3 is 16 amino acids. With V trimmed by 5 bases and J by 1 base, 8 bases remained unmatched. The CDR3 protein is CASSGTGTASNQPQHF. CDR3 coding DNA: TGTGCCAGTAGTGGAACCGGGACAGCAAGCAATCAGCCCCAGCATTTT.

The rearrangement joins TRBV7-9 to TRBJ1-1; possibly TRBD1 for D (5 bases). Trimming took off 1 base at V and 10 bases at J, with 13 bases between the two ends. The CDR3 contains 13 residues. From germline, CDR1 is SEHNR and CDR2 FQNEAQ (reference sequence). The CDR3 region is CASSLEFRDGAFF. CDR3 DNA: TGTGCCAGCAGCTTAGAGTTCCGGGACGGAGCTTTCTTT.

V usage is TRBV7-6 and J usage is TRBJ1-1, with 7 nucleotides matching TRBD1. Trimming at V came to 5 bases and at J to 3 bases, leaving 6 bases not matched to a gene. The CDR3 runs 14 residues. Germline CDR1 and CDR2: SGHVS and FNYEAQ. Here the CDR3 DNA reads TGTGCCAGCAGCGACAGGGCAGAGGACACTGAAGCTTTCTTT. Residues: CASSDRAEDTEAFF.

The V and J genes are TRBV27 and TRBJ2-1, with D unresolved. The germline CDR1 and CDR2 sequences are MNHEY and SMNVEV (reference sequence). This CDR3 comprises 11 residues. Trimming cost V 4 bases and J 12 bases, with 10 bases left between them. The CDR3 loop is CASSSRSGQFF. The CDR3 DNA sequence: TGTGCCAGCAGTTCCCGATCAGGGCAGTTCTTC.

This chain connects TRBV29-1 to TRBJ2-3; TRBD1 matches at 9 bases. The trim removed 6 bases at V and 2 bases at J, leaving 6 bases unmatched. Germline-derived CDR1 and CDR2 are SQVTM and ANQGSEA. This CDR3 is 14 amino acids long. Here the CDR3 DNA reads TGCAGCGTCCTCGGGACAGGGTTCACAGATACGCAGTATTTT. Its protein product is CSVLGTGFTDTQYF.

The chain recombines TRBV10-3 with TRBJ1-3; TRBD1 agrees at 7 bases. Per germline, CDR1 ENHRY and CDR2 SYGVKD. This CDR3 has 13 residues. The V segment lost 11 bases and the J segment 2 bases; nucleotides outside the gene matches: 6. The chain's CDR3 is CAGKGAAGNTIYF. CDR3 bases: TGTGCCGGAAAGGGGGCGGCTGGAAACACCATATATTTT.

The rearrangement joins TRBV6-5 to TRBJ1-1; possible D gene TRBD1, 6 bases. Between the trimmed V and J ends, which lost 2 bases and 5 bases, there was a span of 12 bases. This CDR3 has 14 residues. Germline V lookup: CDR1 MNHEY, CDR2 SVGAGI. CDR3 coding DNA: TGTGCCAGCAGTTACAAACAGGGTGGAACTGAAGCTTTCTTT. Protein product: CASSYKQGGTEAFF.

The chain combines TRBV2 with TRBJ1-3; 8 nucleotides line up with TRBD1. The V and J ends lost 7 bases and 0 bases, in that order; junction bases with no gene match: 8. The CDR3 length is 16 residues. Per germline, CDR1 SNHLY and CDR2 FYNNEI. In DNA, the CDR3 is TGTGCCAGCACGTGGACAGGGAAATCCTCTGGAAACACCATATATTTT. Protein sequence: CASTWTGKSSGNTIYF.

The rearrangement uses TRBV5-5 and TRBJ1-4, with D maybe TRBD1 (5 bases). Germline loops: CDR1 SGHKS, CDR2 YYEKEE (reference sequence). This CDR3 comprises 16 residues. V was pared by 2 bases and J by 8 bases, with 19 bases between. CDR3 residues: CASSFIDRGTGEKLFF. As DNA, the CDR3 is TGTGCCAGCAGCTTTATTGACCGGGGGACGGGGGAAAAACTGTTTTTT.

The chain's CDR3 is CASSEGADQTYGYTF. The CDR3 DNA sequence: TGTGCCAGCAGCGAAGGGGCCGACCAAACCTATGGCTACACCTTC. The chain links TRBV4-2 to TRBJ1-2; tentative D call: TRBD1 (5 bases). The V gene lost 5 bases and the J gene lost 4 bases, with 17 bases spanning the gap. Germline CDR1 LGHNA, CDR2 YNFKEQ. This CDR3 spans 15 amino acids.

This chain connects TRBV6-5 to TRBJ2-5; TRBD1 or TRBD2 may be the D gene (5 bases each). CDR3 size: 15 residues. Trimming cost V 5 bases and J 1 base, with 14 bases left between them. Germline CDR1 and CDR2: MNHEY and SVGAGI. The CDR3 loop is CASSPGTGTQETQYF. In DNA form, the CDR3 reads TGTGCCAGCAGTCCTGGGACCGGGACCCAAGAGACCCAGTACTTC.

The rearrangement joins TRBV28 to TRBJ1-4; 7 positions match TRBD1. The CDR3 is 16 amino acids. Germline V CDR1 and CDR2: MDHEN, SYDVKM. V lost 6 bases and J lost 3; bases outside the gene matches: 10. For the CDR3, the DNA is TGTGCCAGCAGGCCAGGGGGGGGCGCGTCTAATGAAAAACTGTTTTTT. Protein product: CASRPGGGASNEKLFF. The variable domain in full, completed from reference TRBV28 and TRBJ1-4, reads DVKVTQSSRYLVKRTGEKVFLECVQDMDHENMFWYRQDPGLGLRLIYFSYDVKMKEKGDIPEGYSVSREKKERFSLILESASTNQTSMYLCASRPGGGASNEKLFFGSGTQLSVL.

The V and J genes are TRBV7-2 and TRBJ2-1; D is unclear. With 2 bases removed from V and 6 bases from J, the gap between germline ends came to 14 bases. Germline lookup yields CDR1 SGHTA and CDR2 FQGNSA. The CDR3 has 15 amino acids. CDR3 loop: CASSLPPTFSNEQFF. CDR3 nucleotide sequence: TGTGCCAGCAGCTTACCTCCTACTTTTAGCAATGAGCAGTTCTTC. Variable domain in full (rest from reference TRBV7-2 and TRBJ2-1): GAGVSQSPSNKVTEKGKDVELRCDPISGHTALYWYRQSLGQGLEFLIYFQGNSAPDKSGLPSDRFSAERTGGSVSTLTIQRTQQEDSAVYLCASSLPPTFSNEQFFGPGTRLTVL.

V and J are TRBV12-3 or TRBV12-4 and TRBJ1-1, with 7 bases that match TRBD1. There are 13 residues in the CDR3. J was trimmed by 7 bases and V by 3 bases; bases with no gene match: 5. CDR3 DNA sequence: TGTGCCAGCAGTTTTTACAGGGGTGGTGAAGCTTTCTTT. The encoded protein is CASSFYRGGEAFF.

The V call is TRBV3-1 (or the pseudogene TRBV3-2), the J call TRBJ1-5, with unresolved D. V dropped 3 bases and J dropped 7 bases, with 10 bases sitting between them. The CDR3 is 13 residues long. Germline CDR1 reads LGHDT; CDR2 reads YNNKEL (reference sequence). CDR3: CASSQTPNQPQHF. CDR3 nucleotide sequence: TGTGCCAGCAGCCAGACCCCGAACCAGCCCCAGCATTTT.

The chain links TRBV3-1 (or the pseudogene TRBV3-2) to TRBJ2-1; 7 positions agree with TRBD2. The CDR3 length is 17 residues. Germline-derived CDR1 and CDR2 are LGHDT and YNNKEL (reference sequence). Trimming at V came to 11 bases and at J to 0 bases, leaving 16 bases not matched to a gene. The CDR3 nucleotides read TGTGCCGCGTCCTCGTCCCCTAGCGGATTCTCCTACAATGAGCAGTTCTTC. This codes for CAASSSPSGFSYNEQFF.